This T cell receptor (beta chain) derives from a study of cytomegalovirus exposure and HLA in healthy donors. This CDR3 region has 13 residues. Per the germline V gene, CDR1 is SQVTM and CDR2 is ANQGSEA. With 7 bases clipped from V and 8 bases from J, the junction kept 7 bases outside the gene matches. PCR amplification relied on 60 Vbeta primers (plus 13 Jbeta primers). Only in-frame clones appear in the TCRdb table, and some are missing; sequencing was by immunoSEQ multiplex PCR. Of about 160,000 clones in the sample, around three quarters were seen once. This receptor was obtained from a man between 40 and 49 years old in good health and CMV-seronegative. The J gene is TRBJ2-2, the V gene TRBV29-1, with 10 bases matching TRBD1. Sequences were obtained from PBMCs. The CDR3 nucleotides are TGCAGCGCGACAGGGGGCGGTTCTGGGGAGCTGTTTTTT. This gives the protein CSATGGGSGELFF.